A selection of T cell receptor beta chains follows, all from one sample in a study of T cells expressing NK-cell markers. One entry per CDR3 protein, without DNA, is what TCRdb gives after re-calling the 5' RACE reads. The sample totals 400,000 to 550,000 distinct CDR3 sequences. The sample taken for sequencing was blood T cells: a sorted CD56 or NKG2C T cell subset, CD4+ or CD8+ T cells, or bulk PBMC T cells (not recorded which). Receptors originate from a woman aged 18-69 years in good health. CDR3s include the opening cysteine and the closing phenylalanine or tryptophan. Each record gives: V gene, J gene, CDR3 length, CDR3 protein.

v_gene: TRBV7-3; j_gene: TRBJ2-7; len: 13; CDR3aa: CASSYGEGYEQYF
v_gene: TRBV9; j_gene: TRBJ2-5; len: 14; CDR3aa: CASSPRTSVETQYF
v_gene: TRBV12-3/TRBV12-4; j_gene: TRBJ2-1; len: 13; CDR3aa: CACSFTANNEQFF
v_gene: TRBV5-1; j_gene: TRBJ2-3; len: 17; CDR3aa: CASSLAAVGLLTDTQYF
v_gene: TRBV20-1; j_gene: TRBJ1-2; len: 13; CDR3aa: CSASYTGSYGYTF
v_gene: TRBV12-3/TRBV12-4; j_gene: TRBJ2-7; len: 13; CDR3aa: CASSLGDAYEQYF
v_gene: TRBV5-4; j_gene: TRBJ2-3; len: 15; CDR3aa: CASTRDYSSTDTQYF
v_gene: TRBV4-2; j_gene: TRBJ2-7; len: 17; CDR3aa: CASSLADRGTKGREQYF
v_gene: TRBV5-4; j_gene: TRBJ2-7; len: 13; CDR3aa: CASSPQTSYEQYF
v_gene: TRBV11-2; j_gene: TRBJ1-1; len: 16; CDR3aa: CASSKRTTQVPTEAFF
v_gene: TRBV20-1; j_gene: TRBJ2-7; len: 13; CDR3aa: CSATDWGSYEQYF